This T cell receptor (beta chain) was observed in a study of blood T cell repertoires in COVID-19. Study-wide background: Sites in the United States, Italy and Spain provided acute and convalescent COVID-19 samples. PBMCs, B-cell-depleted T cells, or T cells were the source of the cDNA or gDNA that made up the material.

In the original analysis: Cell counts per sample came from amplifying reference gene primers. The data were produced by immunoSEQ multiplex PCR, yet TCRdb's version contains in-frame clones alone and is incomplete. V, J and clone size reflect that table, while D and trimming were determined from the DNA. This table has a few hundred thousand clones, about 81% appearing once. Each participant's cohort was designated according to participant-reported clinical history. This clone has more than one count but fewer than ten. The V gene's germline CDR1 is MGHRA and CDR2 YSYEKL. Trimming removed 4 bases at V and 4 bases at J, with 20 bases between. CDR3 length: 16 amino acids.

This sequence originates from a man aged 25 to 40 with acute COVID-19. What was sequenced was PBMCs or T cells enriched from blood (not recorded which). The chain has TRBV4-1 and TRBJ2-7; a possible D gene is TRBD2 (7 bases). For the CDR3, the DNA is TGCGCCAGCAGCCGTGGGCCACCGGGGGGCCCGTACGAGCAGTACGTC. This codes for CASSRGPPGGPYEQYV.